The rows below give T cell receptor beta chains drawn from one sample of a study of blood T cell repertoires in COVID-19. Sequencing was performed with immunoSEQ multiplex PCR; in TCRdb, only in-frame clones are kept and a portion is missing. The table lists about 190,000 clones, around nine tenths of them singletons. The sequencing input was peripheral blood. Receptor source: a human donor in a cohort sampled during active COVID-19. Both conserved end residues are part of each CDR3. D genes are given only for firm matches. Expanded clones are given a class, and other clones once, few, many or no size at all.

CASSHSYEQYF | TGTGCCAGCAGCCACTCCTACGAGCAGTACTTC | TRBJ2-7 | TRBV7-2 | NA | NA
CASELAGRSGANVLTF | TGTGCCTCGGAACTAGCGGGACGATCTGGGGCCAACGTCCTGACTTTC | TRBJ2-6 | TRBV19 | TRBD2 | NA
CASSKLRTGVVNANTGELFF | TGTGCCAGCAGCAAATTGCGGACAGGGGTAGTGAACGCGAACACCGGGGAGCTGTTTTTT | TRBJ2-2 | TRBV21-1 | NA | NA
CASSYQGQPQHF | TGTGCCAGCAGCTATCAGGGTCAGCCCCAGCATTTT | TRBJ1-5 | TRBV7-2 | NA | NA
CASSERQGTSYEQYF | TGTGCCAGCAGTGAAAGACAGGGGACATCCTACGAGCAGTACTTC | TRBJ2-7 | TRBV6-1 | TRBD1 | NA
CASSPPSIGAASGYTF | TGTGCCAGCTCACCACCGAGTATAGGGGCGGCGTCTGGCTACACCTTC | TRBJ1-2 | TRBV18 | NA | NA
CASSNSGDEQFF | TGTGCCAGCAGCAATAGCGGAGATGAGCAGTTCTTC | TRBJ2-1 | TRBV11-1 | NA | NA
CASSSLVGKSEQYF | TGTGCCAGCAGTTCACTCGTCGGGAAGTCCGAGCAGTACTTC | TRBJ2-7 | TRBV6-2/TRBV6-3 | NA | NA
CASSTGGTSGILYEQYF | TGTGCCAGCAGTACAGGGGGAACTAGCGGGATACTCTACGAGCAGTACTTC | TRBJ2-7 | TRBV7-8 | TRBD2 | NA
CASSGTGLGDGYTF | TGTGCCAGCAGCGGGACAGGGCTTGGGGATGGCTACACCTTC | TRBJ1-2 | TRBV4-2 | TRBD1 | NA
CASSQALAFSAGELFF | TGTGCCAGCAGCCAGGCTCTAGCGTTCAGTGCCGGGGAGCTGTTTTTT | TRBJ2-2 | TRBV4-2 | NA | NA
CATSTGPGNTIYF | TGCGCGACCTCGACAGGGCCTGGAAACACCATATATTTT | TRBJ1-3 | TRBV10-1 | TRBD1 | NA
CASSDSGVAFF | TGTGCCAGTAGTGACTCCGGGGTAGCTTTCTTT | TRBJ1-1 | TRBV19 | NA | NA
CASSPYTGGWNEQYF | TGTGCCAGCAGCCCTTACACAGGGGGCTGGAACGAGCAGTACTTC | TRBJ2-7 | TRBV7-8 | TRBD1 | NA
CASSPRGLTSSTDTQYF | TGTGCCAGCAGCCCGCGGGGCCTCACCTCTAGCACAGATACGCAGTATTTT | TRBJ2-3 | TRBV7-2 | NA | once
CASSLRRAGGQETQYF | TGTGCTAGCAGCTTACGGAGGGCGGGGGGACAAGAGACCCAGTACTTC | TRBJ2-5 | TRBV7-7 | TRBD2 | NA
CASSRASSNQPQHF | TGTGCCAGTAGTAGAGCGAGTAGCAATCAGCCCCAGCATTTT | TRBJ1-5 | TRBV19 | NA | NA
CASSASSGKGETQYF | TGTGCCAGCAGTGCTTCTAGCGGGAAAGGGGAGACCCAGTACTTC | TRBJ2-5 | TRBV2 | TRBD2 | NA
CASSPGTGHYFGYTF | TGTGCCAGTAGCCCCGGGACAGGACATTATTTTGGCTACACCTTC | TRBJ1-2 | TRBV19 | TRBD1 | once
CASSLGLEAFF | TGTGCCAGCAGCTTAGGGCTCGAAGCTTTCTTT | TRBJ1-1 | TRBV7-8 | NA | NA
CASGTYEQYF | TGTGCCAGCGGTACATACGAGCAGTACTTC | TRBJ2-7 | TRBV6-5 | NA | NA
CASSRTGTANSPLHF | TGTGCCAGCAGCCGTACCGGGACAGCCAATTCACCCCTCCACTTT | TRBJ1-6 | TRBV14 | TRBD1 | NA
CATSRDPPRTSLNEQYF | TGTGCCACCAGCAGAGACCCCCCCCGGACTAGCCTGAACGAGCAGTACTTC | TRBJ2-7 | TRBV15 | TRBD2 | NA
CSVVRGIDEQYF | TGCAGCGTTGTGCGGGGAATCGACGAGCAGTACTTC | TRBJ2-7 | TRBV29-1 | NA | NA
CASSVGSGANTGELFF | TGTGCCAGCAGCGTAGGAAGCGGGGCGAACACCGGGGAGCTGTTTTTT | TRBJ2-2 | TRBV9 | TRBD2 | NA
CASRGDRSSYEQYF | TGTGCCAGCAGGGGGGACAGGTCCTCCTACGAGCAGTACTTC | TRBJ2-7 | TRBV7-2 | TRBD1 | NA
CASSVTAPGGARNIQYF | TGTGCCAGCTCAGTGACAGCTCCCGGTGGGGCAAGAAACATTCAGTACTTC | TRBJ2-4 | TRBV18 | NA | NA
CASSLDGQGRSETQYF | TGCGCCAGCAGCTTGGATGGCCAGGGAAGAAGTGAGACCCAGTACTTC | TRBJ2-5 | TRBV5-1 | NA | NA
CASSQEGQGMGYGYTF | TGTGCCAGCAGCCAAGAGGGACAGGGGATGGGCTATGGCTACACCTTC | TRBJ1-2 | TRBV4-2 | TRBD1 | NA
CASSQDSGGSDEQYF | TGCGCCAGCAGCCAAGATAGCGGGGGCTCTGACGAGCAGTACTTC | TRBJ2-7 | TRBV4-3 | TRBD2 | NA
CASSLGTAAANGYTF | TGTGCCAGCAGTTTAGGGACAGCCGCCGCGAATGGCTACACCTTC | TRBJ1-2 | TRBV6-5 | TRBD1 | once
CASSPPWGDRVYEQYF | TGTGCCAGCAGCCCCCCTTGGGGGGACAGGGTCTACGAGCAGTACTTC | TRBJ2-7 | TRBV7-9 | TRBD1 | NA
CASRRDRDNSPLHF | TGTGCCAGCAGGCGGGACAGGGATAATTCACCCCTCCACTTT | TRBJ1-6 | TRBV7-9 | TRBD1 | NA
CASSRQGYEQYF | TGTGCCAGCAGCAGACAGGGGTACGAGCAGTACTTC | TRBJ2-7 | TRBV6-5 | TRBD1 | NA
CASNRQGTNYGYTF | TGTGCCAGCAATCGACAGGGGACCAACTATGGCTACACCTTC | TRBJ1-2 | TRBV9 | TRBD1 | NA
CASRLYDNQPQHF | TGTGCCAGCCGGTTGTATGACAATCAGCCCCAGCATTTT | TRBJ1-5 | TRBV6-5 | NA | NA
CASRATGGAGNTIYF | TGTGCCAGCAGGGCAACAGGAGGGGCTGGAAACACCATATATTTT | TRBJ1-3 | TRBV7-2 | NA | NA
CAWSVHVYEQYF | TGTGCCTGGAGTGTACATGTTTACGAGCAGTACTTC | TRBJ2-7 | TRBV30 | NA | NA